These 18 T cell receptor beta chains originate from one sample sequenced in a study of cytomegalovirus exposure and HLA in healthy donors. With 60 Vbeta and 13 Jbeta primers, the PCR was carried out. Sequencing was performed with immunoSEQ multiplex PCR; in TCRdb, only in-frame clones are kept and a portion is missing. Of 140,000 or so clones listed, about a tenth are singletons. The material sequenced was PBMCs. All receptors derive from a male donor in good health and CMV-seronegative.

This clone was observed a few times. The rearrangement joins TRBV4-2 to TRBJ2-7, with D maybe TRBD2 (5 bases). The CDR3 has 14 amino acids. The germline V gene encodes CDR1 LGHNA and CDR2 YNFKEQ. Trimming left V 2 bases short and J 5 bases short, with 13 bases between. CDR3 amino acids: CASSQLGLQDEQYF. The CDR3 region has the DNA TGTGCCAGCAGCCAACTTGGACTTCAAGACGAGCAGTACTTC.

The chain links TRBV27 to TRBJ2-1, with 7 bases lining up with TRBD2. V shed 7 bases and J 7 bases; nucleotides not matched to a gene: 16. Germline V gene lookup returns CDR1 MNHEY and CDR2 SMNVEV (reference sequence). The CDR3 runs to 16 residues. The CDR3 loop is CASIDRPGLTLNEQFF. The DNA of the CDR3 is TGTGCCAGCATTGACCGACCGGGACTAACCCTTAATGAGCAGTTCTTC.

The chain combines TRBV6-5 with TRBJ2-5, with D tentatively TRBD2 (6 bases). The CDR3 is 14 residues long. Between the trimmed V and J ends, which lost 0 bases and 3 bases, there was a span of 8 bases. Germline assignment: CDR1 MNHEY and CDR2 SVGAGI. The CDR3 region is CASSYSRGKETQYF. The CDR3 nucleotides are TGTGCCAGCAGTTACTCGCGCGGGAAAGAGACCCAGTACTTC.

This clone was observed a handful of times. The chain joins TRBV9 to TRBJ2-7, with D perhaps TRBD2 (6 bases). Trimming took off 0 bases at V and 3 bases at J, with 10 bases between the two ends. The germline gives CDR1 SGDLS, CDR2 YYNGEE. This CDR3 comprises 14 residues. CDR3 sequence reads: CASSVGGVDYEQYF. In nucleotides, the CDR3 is TGTGCCAGCAGCGTAGGGGGGGTGGACTACGAGCAGTACTTC.

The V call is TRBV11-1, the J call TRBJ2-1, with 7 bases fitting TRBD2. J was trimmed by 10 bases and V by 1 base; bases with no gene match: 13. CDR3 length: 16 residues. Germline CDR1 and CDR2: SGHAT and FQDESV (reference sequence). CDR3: CASSLGLAGGLGEQFF. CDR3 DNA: TGTGCCAGCAGCTTAGGATTAGCGGGTGGGTTAGGGGAGCAGTTCTTC.

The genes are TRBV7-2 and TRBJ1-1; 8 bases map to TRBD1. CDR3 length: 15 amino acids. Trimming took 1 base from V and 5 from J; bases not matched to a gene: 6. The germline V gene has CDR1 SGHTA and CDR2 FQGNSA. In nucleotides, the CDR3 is TGTGCCAGCAGCTTAGTGCGACAGGGGTATACTGAAGCTTTCTTT. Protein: CASSLVRQGYTEAFF.

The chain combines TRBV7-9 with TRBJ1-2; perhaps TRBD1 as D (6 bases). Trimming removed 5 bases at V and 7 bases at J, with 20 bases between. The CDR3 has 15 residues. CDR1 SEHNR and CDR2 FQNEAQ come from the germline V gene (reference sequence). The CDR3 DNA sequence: TGTGCCAGCAGCCTACTGGGGGCTCAAGGCTCTGGCTACACCTTC. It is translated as CASSLLGAQGSGYTF.

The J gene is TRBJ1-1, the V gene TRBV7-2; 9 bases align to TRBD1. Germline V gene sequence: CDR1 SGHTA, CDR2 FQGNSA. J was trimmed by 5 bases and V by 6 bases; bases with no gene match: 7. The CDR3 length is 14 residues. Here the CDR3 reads CASSLQGASTEAFF. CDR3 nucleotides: TGTGCCAGCAGTTTACAGGGGGCTTCTACTGAAGCTTTCTTT.

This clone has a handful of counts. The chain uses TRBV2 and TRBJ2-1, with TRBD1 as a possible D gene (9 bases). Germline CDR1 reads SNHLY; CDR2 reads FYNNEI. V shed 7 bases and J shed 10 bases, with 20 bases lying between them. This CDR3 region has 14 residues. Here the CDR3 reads CASTVQGAGGEQFF. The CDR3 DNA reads TGTGCCAGCACTGTACAGGGGGCGGGGGGAGAGCAGTTCTTC.

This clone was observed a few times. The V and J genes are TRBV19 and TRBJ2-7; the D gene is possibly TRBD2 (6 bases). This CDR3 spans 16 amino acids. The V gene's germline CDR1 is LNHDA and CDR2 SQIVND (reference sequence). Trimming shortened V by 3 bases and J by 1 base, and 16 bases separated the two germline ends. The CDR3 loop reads CASSIHAGRSSYEQYF. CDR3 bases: TGTGCCAGTAGTATCCACGCGGGACGGAGTTCCTACGAGCAGTACTTC.

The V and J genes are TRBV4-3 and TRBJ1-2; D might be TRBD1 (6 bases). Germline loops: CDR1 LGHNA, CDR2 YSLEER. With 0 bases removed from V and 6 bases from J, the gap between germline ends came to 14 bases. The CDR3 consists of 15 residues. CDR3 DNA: TGCGCCAGCAGCCAAGATAGGGGGGGGGAAGATGGCTACACCTTC. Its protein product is CASSQDRGGEDGYTF.

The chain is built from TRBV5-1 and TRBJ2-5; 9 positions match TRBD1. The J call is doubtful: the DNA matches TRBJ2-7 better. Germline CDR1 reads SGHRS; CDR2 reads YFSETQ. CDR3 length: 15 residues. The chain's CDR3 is CASSKEQGARGEQYF. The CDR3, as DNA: TGCGCCAGCAGCAAAGAACAGGGGGCGCGGGGCGAGCAGTACTTC.

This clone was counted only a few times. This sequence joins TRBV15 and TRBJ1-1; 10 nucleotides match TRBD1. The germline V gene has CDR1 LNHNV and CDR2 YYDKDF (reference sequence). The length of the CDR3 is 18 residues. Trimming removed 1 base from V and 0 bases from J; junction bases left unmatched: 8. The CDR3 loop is CATSRGLGQGIMNTEAFF. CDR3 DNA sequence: TGTGCCACCAGCAGAGGACTGGGACAGGGGATAATGAACACTGAAGCTTTCTTT.

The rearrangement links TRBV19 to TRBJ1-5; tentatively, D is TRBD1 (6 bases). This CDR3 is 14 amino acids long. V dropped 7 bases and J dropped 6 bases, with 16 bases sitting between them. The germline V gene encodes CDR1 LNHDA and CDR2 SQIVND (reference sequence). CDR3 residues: CASTMGGGSQPQHF. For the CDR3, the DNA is TGTGCCAGTACCATGGGGGGGGGCAGTCAGCCCCAGCATTTT.

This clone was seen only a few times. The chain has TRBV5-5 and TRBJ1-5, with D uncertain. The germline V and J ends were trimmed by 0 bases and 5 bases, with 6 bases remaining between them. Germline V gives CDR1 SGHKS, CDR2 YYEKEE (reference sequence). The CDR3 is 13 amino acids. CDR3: CASSLDPDQPQHF. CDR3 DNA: TGTGCCAGCAGCTTGGATCCCGATCAGCCCCAGCATTTT.

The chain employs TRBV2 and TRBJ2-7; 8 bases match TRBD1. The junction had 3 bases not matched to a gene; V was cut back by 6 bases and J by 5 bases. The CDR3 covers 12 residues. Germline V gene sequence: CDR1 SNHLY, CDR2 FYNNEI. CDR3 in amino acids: CASRDRGHEQYF. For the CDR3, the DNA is TGTGCCAGCAGAGACAGGGGCCACGAGCAGTACTTC.

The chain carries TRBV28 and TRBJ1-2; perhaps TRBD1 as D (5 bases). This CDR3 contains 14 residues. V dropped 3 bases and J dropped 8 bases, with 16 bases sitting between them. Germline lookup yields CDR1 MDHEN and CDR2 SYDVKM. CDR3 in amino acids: CASSLRGGVGGYTF. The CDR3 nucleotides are TGTGCCAGCAGTTTGAGGGGAGGGGTAGGCGGCTACACCTTC.

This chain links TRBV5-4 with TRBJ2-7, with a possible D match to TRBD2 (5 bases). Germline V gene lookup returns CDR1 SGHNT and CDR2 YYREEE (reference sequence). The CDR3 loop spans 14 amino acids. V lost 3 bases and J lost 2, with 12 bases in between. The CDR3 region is CASSSPAGTYEQYF. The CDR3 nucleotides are TGTGCCAGCAGCTCCCCCGCCGGGACCTACGAGCAGTACTTC.